A single sample gave rise to the 2 T cell receptor beta chains below, sequenced in a study of T cell repertoires in cytomegalovirus infection. TCRdb re-analysed the reads in MiXCR, keeping a single row per CDR3 protein. The profile shows fewer than 1,000,000 distinct CDR3 sequences, approximately 31% of them singletons. For these receptors, no antigen is known. The source was cultured CD8+ T cells from PBMCs, collected from culture after CMV antigen stimulation. The origin of the receptors is a human donor in good health (CMV status not recorded). Some clones in this sample may be carry-over from other donors' samples.

The rearrangement joins TRBV27 to TRBJ2-7; D is unresolved. There are 15 residues in the CDR3. V lost 8 bases and J 5 bases, leaving 22 bases between the germline ends. Germline V gene data show CDR1 as MNHEY and CDR2 as SMNVEV (reference sequence). The CDR3 DNA follows: TGTGCCAGCGGCACCCCAAAATCGGCGCGGAACGAGCAGTACTTC. Encoded protein: CASGTPKSARNEQYF.

This clonotype was recorded at least ten times. The chain links TRBV19 to TRBJ1-1; D might be TRBD1 (6 bases). Trimming pared 3 bases from V and 5 bases from J, leaving 16 bases between. The germline V gene has CDR1 LNHDA and CDR2 SQIVND (reference sequence). This CDR3 is built from 15 residues. The CDR3 loop reads CASSMTPGAGTEAFF. The CDR3, as DNA: TGTGCCAGTAGTATGACGCCGGGGGCGGGAACTGAAGCTTTCTTT.